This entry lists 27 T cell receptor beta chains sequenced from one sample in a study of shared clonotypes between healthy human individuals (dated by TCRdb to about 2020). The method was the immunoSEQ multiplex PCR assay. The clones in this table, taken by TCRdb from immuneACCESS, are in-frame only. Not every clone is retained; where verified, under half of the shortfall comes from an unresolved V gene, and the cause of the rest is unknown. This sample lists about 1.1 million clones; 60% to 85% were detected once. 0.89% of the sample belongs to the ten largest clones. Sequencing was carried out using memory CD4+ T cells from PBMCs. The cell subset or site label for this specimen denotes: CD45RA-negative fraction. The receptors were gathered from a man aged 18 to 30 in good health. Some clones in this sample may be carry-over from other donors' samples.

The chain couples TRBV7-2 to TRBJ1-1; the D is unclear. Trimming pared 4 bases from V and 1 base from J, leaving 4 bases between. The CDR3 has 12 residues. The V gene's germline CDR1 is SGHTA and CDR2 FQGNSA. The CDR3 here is CASSSANTEAFF. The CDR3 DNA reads TGTGCCAGCAGCTCGGCGAACACTGAAGCTTTCTTT.

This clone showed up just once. DNA for the CDR3: TGTGCCAGCAGCCCAACAGGTGGATATAATTCACCCCTCCACTTT. Protein sequence: CASSPTGGYNSPLHF. The V gene is TRBV7-2, the J gene TRBJ1-6; TRBD1 is a possible D gene (5 bases). CDR1 is SGHTA and CDR2 is FQGNSA in the germline V gene. Trimming removed 5 bases at V and 4 bases at J, with 12 bases between. The length of the CDR3 is 15 residues.

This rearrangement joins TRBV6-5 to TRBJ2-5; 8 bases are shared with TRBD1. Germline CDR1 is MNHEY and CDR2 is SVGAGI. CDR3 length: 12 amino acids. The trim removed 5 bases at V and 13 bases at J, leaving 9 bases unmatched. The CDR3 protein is CASSAYRGERYF. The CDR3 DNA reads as TGTGCCAGCAGTGCCTACAGGGGGGAGAGGTACTTC.

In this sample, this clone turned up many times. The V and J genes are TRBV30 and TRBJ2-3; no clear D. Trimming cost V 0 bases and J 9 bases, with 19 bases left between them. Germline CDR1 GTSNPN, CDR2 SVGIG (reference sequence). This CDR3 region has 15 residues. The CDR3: CAWSVFLPGMETQYF. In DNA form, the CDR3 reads TGTGCCTGGAGTGTATTCCTCCCGGGTATGGAGACGCAGTATTTT.

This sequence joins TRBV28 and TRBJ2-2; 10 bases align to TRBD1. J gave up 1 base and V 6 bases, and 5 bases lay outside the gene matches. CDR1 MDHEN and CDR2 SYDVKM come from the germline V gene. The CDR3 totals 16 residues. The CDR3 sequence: CASRATGGRNTGELFF. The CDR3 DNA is TGTGCCAGCAGAGCGACAGGGGGCCGGAACACCGGGGAGCTGTTTTTT.

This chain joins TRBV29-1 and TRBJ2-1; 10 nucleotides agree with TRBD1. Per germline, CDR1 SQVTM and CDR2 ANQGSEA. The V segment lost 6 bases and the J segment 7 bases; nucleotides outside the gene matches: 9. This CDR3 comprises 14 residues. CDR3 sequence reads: CSVRRDRGRNEQFF. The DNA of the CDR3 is TGCAGCGTACGCCGGGACAGGGGTCGTAATGAGCAGTTCTTC.

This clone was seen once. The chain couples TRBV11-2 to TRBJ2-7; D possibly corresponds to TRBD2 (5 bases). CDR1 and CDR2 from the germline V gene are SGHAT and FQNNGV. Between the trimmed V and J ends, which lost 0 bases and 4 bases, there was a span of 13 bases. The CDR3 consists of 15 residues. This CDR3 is CASSLEEGSFYEQYF. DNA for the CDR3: TGTGCCAGCAGCTTAGAAGAGGGAAGCTTTTACGAGCAGTACTTC.

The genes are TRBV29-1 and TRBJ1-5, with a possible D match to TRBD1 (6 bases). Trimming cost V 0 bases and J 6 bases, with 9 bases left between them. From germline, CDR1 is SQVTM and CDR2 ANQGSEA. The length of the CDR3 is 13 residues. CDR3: CSVEEQGSQPQHF. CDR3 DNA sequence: TGCAGCGTTGAAGAACAGGGAAGTCAGCCCCAGCATTTT.

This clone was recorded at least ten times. CDR3 residues: CASSPRGLGEQFF. For the CDR3, the DNA is TGTGCCAGCAGTCCTCGAGGTCTGGGTGAGCAGTTCTTC. The gene calls are TRBV6-1 and TRBJ2-1, with D hard to call. V lost 5 bases to trimming and J lost 9 bases, with 14 bases between them. This CDR3 contains 13 residues. Germline V gives CDR1 MNHNS, CDR2 SASEGT.

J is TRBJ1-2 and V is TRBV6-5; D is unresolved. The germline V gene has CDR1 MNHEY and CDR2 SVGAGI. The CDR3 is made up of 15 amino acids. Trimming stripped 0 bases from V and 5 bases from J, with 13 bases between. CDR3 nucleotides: TGTGCCAGCAGTTACTCGGCAGGAGATTGGTATGGCTACACCTTC. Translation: CASSYSAGDWYGYTF.

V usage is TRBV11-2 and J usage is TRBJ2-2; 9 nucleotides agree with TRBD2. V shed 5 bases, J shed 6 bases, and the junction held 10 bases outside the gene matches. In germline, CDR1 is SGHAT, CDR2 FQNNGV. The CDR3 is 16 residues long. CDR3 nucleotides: TGTGCCAGCAGCCCAATAGCGGGAGTATTGCCCGGGGAGCTGTTTTTT. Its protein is CASSPIAGVLPGELFF.

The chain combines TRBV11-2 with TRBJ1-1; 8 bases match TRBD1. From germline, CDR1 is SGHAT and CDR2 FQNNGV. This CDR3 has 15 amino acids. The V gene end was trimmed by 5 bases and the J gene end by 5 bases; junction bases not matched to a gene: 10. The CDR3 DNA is TGTGCCAGCAGCCCAAACAGGGGGAGGAGGACTGAAGCTTTCTTT. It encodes CASSPNRGRRTEAFF.

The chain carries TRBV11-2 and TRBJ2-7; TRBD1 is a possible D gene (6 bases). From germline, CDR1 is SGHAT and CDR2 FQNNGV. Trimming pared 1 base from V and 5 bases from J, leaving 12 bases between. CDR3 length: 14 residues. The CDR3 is CASSLAGALNEQYF. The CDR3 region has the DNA TGTGCCAGCAGCTTAGCAGGGGCGTTAAACGAGCAGTACTTC.

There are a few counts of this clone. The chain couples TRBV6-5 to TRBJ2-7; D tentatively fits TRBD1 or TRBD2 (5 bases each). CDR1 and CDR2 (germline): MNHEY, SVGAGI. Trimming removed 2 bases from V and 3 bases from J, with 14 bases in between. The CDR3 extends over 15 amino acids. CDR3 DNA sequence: TGTGCCAGCAGTTACGCCCGGGGCTCCTACTACGAGCAGTACTTC. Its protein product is CASSYARGSYYEQYF.

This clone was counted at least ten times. This CDR3 is CASSSPLAGTSGGLSYNEQFF. CDR3 in DNA: TGTGCCAGCAGCTCGCCACTAGCGGGCACATCAGGGGGCCTCTCCTACAATGAGCAGTTCTTC. The V gene is TRBV13, the J gene TRBJ2-1; possibly TRBD2 for D (9 bases). V lost 4 bases and J lost 0, with 28 bases in between. The CDR3 is 21 residues long. In germline, CDR1 is PRHDT, CDR2 FYEKMQ (reference sequence).

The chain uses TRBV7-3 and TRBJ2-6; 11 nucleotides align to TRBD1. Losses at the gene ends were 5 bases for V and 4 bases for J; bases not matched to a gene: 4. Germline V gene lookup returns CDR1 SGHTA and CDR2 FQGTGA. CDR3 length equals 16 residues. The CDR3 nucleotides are TGTGCCAGCAGCACGGACAGGGGGCTGGGGGCCAACGTCCTGACTTTC. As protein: CASSTDRGLGANVLTF. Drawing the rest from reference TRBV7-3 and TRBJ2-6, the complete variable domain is GAGVSQTPSNKVTEKGKYVELRCDPISGHTALYWYRQSLGQGPEFLIYFQGTGAADDSGLPNDRFFAVRPEGSVSTLKIQRTERGDSAVYLCASSTDRGLGANVLTFGAGSRLTVL.

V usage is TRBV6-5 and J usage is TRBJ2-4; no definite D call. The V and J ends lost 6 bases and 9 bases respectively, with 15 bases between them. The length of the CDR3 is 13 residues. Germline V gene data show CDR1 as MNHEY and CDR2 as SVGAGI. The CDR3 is CASSVGLKGIQYF. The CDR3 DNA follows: TGTGCCAGCAGCGTCGGGCTGAAGGGCATTCAGTACTTC.

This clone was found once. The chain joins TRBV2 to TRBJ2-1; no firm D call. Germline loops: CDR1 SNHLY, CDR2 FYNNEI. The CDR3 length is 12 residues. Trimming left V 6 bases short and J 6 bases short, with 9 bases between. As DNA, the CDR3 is TGTGCCAGCAGCTATCCCATCAATGAGCAGTTCTTC. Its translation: CASSYPINEQFF.

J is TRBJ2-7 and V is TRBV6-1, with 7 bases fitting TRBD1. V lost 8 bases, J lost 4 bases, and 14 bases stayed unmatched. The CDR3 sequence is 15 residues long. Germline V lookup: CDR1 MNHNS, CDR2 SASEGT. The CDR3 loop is CASGLGTALGYEQYF. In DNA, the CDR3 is TGTGCCAGCGGACTTGGGACAGCCCTAGGATACGAGCAGTACTTC.

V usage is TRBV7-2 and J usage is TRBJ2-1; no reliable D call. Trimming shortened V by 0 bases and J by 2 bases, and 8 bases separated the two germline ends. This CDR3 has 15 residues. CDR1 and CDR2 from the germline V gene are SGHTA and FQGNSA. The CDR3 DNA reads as TGTGCCAGCAGCTTAGCGGGCCCTCCCTACAATGAGCAGTTCTTC. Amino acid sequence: CASSLAGPPYNEQFF.

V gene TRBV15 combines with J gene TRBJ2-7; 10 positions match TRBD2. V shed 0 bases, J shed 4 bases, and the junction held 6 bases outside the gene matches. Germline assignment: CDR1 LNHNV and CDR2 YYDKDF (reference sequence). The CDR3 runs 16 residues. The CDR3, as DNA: TGTGCCACCAGCAGAGATTTAACTAGCGGGACGTACGAGCAGTACTTC. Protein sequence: CATSRDLTSGTYEQYF.

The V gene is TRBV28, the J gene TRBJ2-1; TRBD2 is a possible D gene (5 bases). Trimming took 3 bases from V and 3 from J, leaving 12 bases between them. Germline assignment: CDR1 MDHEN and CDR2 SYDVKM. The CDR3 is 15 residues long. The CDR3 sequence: CASSLAEEGYNEQFF. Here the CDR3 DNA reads TGTGCCAGCAGTTTGGCGGAGGAAGGCTACAATGAGCAGTTCTTC. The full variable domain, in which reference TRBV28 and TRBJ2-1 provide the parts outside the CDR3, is DVKVTQSSRYLVKRTGEKVFLECVQDMDHENMFWYRQDPGLGLRLIYFSYDVKMKEKGDIPEGYSVSREKKERFSLILESASTNQTSMYLCASSLAEEGYNEQFFGPGTRLTVL.

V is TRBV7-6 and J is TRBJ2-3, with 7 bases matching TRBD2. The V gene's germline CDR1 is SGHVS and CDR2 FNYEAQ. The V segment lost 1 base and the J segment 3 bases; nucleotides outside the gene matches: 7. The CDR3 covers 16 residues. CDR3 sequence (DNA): TGTGCCAGCAGCTTAGTACCCCCGGGGGGTACAGATACGCAGTATTTT. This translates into CASSLVPPGGTDTQYF.

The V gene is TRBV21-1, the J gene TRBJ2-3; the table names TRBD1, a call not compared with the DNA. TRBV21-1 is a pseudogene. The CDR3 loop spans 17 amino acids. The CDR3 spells CASSKEGRQGGTDTQYF. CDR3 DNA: TGTGCCAGCAGCAAAGAAGGCAGACAGGGGGGCACAGATACGCAGTATTTT.

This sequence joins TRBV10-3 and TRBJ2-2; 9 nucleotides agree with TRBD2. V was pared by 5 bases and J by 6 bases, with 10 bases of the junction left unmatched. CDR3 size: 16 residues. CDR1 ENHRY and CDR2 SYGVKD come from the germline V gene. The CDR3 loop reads CAISPISGRVPGELFF. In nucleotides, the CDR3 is TGTGCCATCAGTCCTATTAGCGGGAGAGTCCCCGGGGAGCTGTTTTTT.

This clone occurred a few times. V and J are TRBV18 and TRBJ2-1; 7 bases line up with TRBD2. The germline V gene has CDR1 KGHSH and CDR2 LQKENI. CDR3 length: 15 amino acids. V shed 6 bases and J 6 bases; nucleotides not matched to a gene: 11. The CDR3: CASSPWEGGLNEQFF. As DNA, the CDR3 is TGTGCCAGCTCCCCCTGGGAGGGAGGCCTCAATGAGCAGTTCTTC.

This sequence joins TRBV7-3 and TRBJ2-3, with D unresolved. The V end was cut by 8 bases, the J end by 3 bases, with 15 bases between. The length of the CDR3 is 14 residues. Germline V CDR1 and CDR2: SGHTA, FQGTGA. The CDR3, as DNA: TGTGCCAGCGCCCCGGGCCGAGAGACAGATACGCAGTATTTT. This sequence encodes CASAPGRETDTQYF.